The 28 T cell receptor beta chains below were found in one sample sequenced in a study of OX40 agonist ivuxolimab in advanced cancers. Clones were sequenced by immunoSEQ multiplex PCR, and TCRdb holds only the in-frame ones, with some missing. The table lists roughly 66,000 clones, roughly four fifths of them singletons. The sample here was CD4+ or CD8+ T cells sorted from blood, taken in a trial of the OX40 agonist ivuxolimab. These receptors were taken from an adult with an advanced solid tumor such as melanoma, head and neck, liver or kidney cancer.

The chain has TRBV15 and TRBJ2-4; TRBD2 matches 8 bases. The CDR3 length is 14 residues. Germline CDR1 is LNHNV and CDR2 is YYDKDF (reference sequence). The J segment lost 0 bases and the V segment lost 9 bases, leaving 4 bases of the junction unmatched. The CDR3 spells CATAAGGAKNIQYF. The DNA for the CDR3 is TGTGCCACAGCCGCGGGAGGAGCCAAAAACATTCAGTACTTC.

The rearrangement links TRBV7-7 to TRBJ2-1; a weak D match, TRBD2 (5 bases). Germline-derived CDR1 and CDR2 are SSHAT and FNYEAQ (reference sequence). Trimming pared 5 bases from V and 5 bases from J, leaving 19 bases between. This CDR3 spans 16 amino acids. The CDR3 nucleotides are TGTGCCAGCAGCCGTGGGATAGGCGGGTCCCACAATGAGCAGTTCTTC. Translating it yields CASSRGIGGSHNEQFF.

The chain uses TRBV20-1 and TRBJ2-1; D gene uncertain. The CDR3 extends over 11 amino acids. Germline CDR1 DFQATT, CDR2 SNEGSKA (reference sequence). V dropped 2 bases and J dropped 8 bases, with 7 bases sitting between them. The CDR3 loop is CSARLGYEQFF. The DNA of the CDR3 is TGCAGTGCTAGATTGGGCTATGAGCAGTTCTTC.

The chain has TRBV15 and TRBJ1-4; perhaps TRBD1 as D (6 bases). V shed 5 bases and J shed 10 bases, with 20 bases lying between them. Germline lookup yields CDR1 LNHNV and CDR2 YYDKDF (reference sequence). The CDR3 loop spans 15 amino acids. The CDR3 is CATSLERGALVKLFF. The CDR3 DNA follows: TGTGCCACCAGCCTGGAACGGGGGGCGTTAGTAAAACTGTTTTTT.

The V call is TRBV10-1, the J call TRBJ1-1; D gene uncertain. The CDR3 has 14 residues. Per germline, CDR1 WNHNN and CDR2 SYGVQD (reference sequence). The ends were cut back, 5 bases at V and 6 bases at J, with 16 bases in the middle. CDR3 nucleotides: TGCGCCAGCAGTCGCTTCAGGACGGAGGCTGAAGCTTTCTTT. Encoded protein: CASSRFRTEAEAFF.

The J gene is TRBJ2-3, the V gene TRBV18; no firm D call. This CDR3 contains 13 residues. From germline, CDR1 is KGHSH and CDR2 LQKENI. V lost 3 bases and J lost 1, with 5 bases in between. The CDR3 DNA follows: TGTGCCAGCTCACCGGACCGCACAGATACGCAGTATTTT. It yields the protein CASSPDRTDTQYF.

The J gene is TRBJ2-1, the V gene TRBV5-4; D is perhaps TRBD2 (6 bases). Trimming stripped 7 bases from V and 0 bases from J, with 17 bases between. Looked up from germline, CDR1 is SGHNT and CDR2 is YYREEE (reference sequence). This CDR3 contains 16 residues. CDR3: CASQPLAELSYNEQFF. CDR3 nucleotide sequence: TGTGCCAGCCAGCCTTTAGCGGAGCTCTCCTACAATGAGCAGTTCTTC.

The rearrangement links TRBV9 to TRBJ2-3; 7 bases are a match to TRBD2. Per the germline V gene, CDR1 is SGDLS and CDR2 is YYNGEE. The CDR3 is made up of 15 amino acids. V was pared by 0 bases and J by 4 bases, with 5 bases of the junction left unmatched. The CDR3 loop is CASSVELRESDTQYF. CDR3 nucleotides: TGTGCCAGCAGCGTAGAGTTGCGGGAGTCAGATACGCAGTATTTT.

This clone was detected once. The chain combines TRBV5-4 with TRBJ2-5; 7 bases line up with TRBD1. Trimming removed 3 bases from V and 1 base from J; junction bases left unmatched: 0. The germline V gene encodes CDR1 SGHNT and CDR2 YYREEE (reference sequence). CDR3 size: 13 residues. Written as DNA, the CDR3 is TGTGCCAGCAGCTCAGGGGGCCAAGAGACCCAGTACTTC. Protein sequence: CASSSGGQETQYF.

The rearrangement joins TRBV11-3 to TRBJ2-3; 13 nucleotides agree with TRBD2. The CDR3 is 17 residues long. Germline V gives CDR1 SGHNT, CDR2 YENEEA. With V trimmed by 5 bases and J by 4 bases, 9 bases remained unmatched. CDR3 amino acids: CASSPRTSGSGADTQYF. The CDR3 nucleotides read TGTGCCAGCAGCCCTCGGACTAGCGGGAGCGGAGCAGATACGCAGTATTTT.

The chain carries TRBV7-2 and TRBJ2-5; 10 bases line up with TRBD2. Germline V gene sequence: CDR1 SGHTA, CDR2 FQGNSA. The CDR3 is 15 amino acids. Germline trimming cut 3 bases from V and 1 base from J; bases unmatched to any gene: 2. Here the CDR3 DNA reads TGTGCCAGCAGCTTCGCTAGCGGGGGCCAAGAGACCCAGTACTTC. Translating gives CASSFASGGQETQYF.

This chain links TRBV7-2 with TRBJ2-3, with 9 bases matching TRBD2. CDR3 length equals 16 residues. Trimming cost V 2 bases and J 4 bases; bases outside gene matches: 7. In germline, CDR1 is SGHTA, CDR2 FQGNSA. CDR3 in DNA: TGTGCCAGCAGCTTACGAGCGGGAGGTCGGGCAGATACGCAGTATTTT. Translated: CASSLRAGGRADTQYF. The full variable domain, in which reference TRBV7-2 and TRBJ2-3 provide the parts outside the CDR3, is GAGVSQSPSNKVTEKGKDVELRCDPISGHTALYWYRQSLGQGLEFLIYFQGNSAPDKSGLPSDRFSAERTGGSVSTLTIQRTQQEDSAVYLCASSLRAGGRADTQYFGPGTRLTVL.

V is TRBV14 and J is TRBJ2-1; TRBD2 matches at 14 bases. The trim removed 1 base at V and 4 bases at J, leaving 9 bases unmatched. The germline CDR1 and CDR2 sequences are SGHDN and FVKESK. The CDR3 contains 19 residues. The CDR3 loop reads CASSQGAGLAGGKYNEQFF. The CDR3 DNA is TGTGCCAGCAGCCAAGGGGCTGGACTAGCGGGAGGAAAATACAATGAGCAGTTCTTC.

The chain recombines TRBV14 with TRBJ2-3; TRBD1 agrees at 9 bases. The CDR3 runs to 16 residues. Germline V gene sequence: CDR1 SGHDN, CDR2 FVKESK. Trimming took 1 base from V and 3 from J; bases not matched to a gene: 5. The CDR3 DNA reads TGTGCCAGCAGCCAAGCTTACAGGGGGCAGACAGATACGCAGTATTTT. It encodes CASSQAYRGQTDTQYF.

The table lists this clone with a count of one. The V call is TRBV19, the J call TRBJ1-1; 10 bases line up with TRBD1. The CDR3 loop spans 16 amino acids. CDR1 and CDR2 from the germline V gene are LNHDA and SQIVND (reference sequence). With 4 bases clipped from V and 2 bases from J, the junction kept 7 bases outside the gene matches. CDR3 amino acids: CASSTRQGASNTEAFF. The CDR3 DNA reads as TGTGCCAGTAGTACCAGACAGGGGGCGTCCAACACTGAAGCTTTCTTT.

V usage is TRBV5-1 and J usage is TRBJ2-2, with no clear D. Germline V gene sequence: CDR1 SGHRS, CDR2 YFSETQ. The length of the CDR3 is 14 residues. V gave up 0 bases and J gave up 1 base, with 4 bases separating them. In nucleotides, the CDR3 is TGCGCCAGCAGCTTGGGCAGGAACACCGGGGAGCTGTTTTTT. Encoded protein: CASSLGRNTGELFF.

The chain uses TRBV28 and TRBJ2-1, with 10 bases lining up with TRBD2. V lost 1 base to trimming and J lost 5 bases; unmatched junction nucleotides: 5. This CDR3 comprises 16 residues. In germline, CDR1 is MDHEN, CDR2 SYDVKM. The CDR3 sequence: CASSLFGAGGHNEQFF. CDR3 nucleotides: TGTGCCAGCAGTTTATTTGGAGCGGGAGGGCACAATGAGCAGTTCTTC. The full variable domain, its missing parts supplied by reference TRBV28 and TRBJ2-1, is DVKVTQSSRYLVKRTGEKVFLECVQDMDHENMFWYRQDPGLGLRLIYFSYDVKMKEKGDIPEGYSVSREKKERFSLILESASTNQTSMYLCASSLFGAGGHNEQFFGPGTRLTVL.

J is TRBJ2-5 and V is TRBV14; tentative D call: TRBD2 (6 bases). Trimming left V 4 bases short and J 5 bases short, with 17 bases between. Germline CDR1 is SGHDN and CDR2 is FVKESK. The CDR3 totals 15 residues. CDR3 amino acids: CASSPPGGTRETQYF. CDR3 in DNA: TGTGCCAGCAGCCCCCCCGGCGGGACCCGGGAGACCCAGTACTTC.

The chain combines TRBV7-2 with TRBJ1-2; no reliable D call. This CDR3 is 16 amino acids long. In germline, CDR1 is SGHTA, CDR2 FQGNSA. Trimming cost V 5 bases and J 3 bases, with 19 bases left between them. The CDR3: CASSPQAGSMHYGYTF. CDR3 in DNA: TGTGCCAGCAGCCCCCAAGCGGGGAGTATGCACTATGGCTACACCTTC.

CDR3 amino acids: CASRSTSQGNTEAFF. The CDR3, as DNA: TGTGCCAGCAGATCGACTTCTCAGGGGAACACTGAAGCTTTCTTT. The chain uses TRBV6-5 and TRBJ1-1; tentatively, D is TRBD1 (5 bases). In germline, CDR1 is MNHEY, CDR2 SVGAGI. The V gene lost 6 bases and the J gene lost 1 base, with 15 bases spanning the gap. CDR3 length: 15 amino acids.

This chain joins TRBV27 and TRBJ1-1; 7 positions match TRBD1. Losses at the gene ends were 4 bases for V and 4 bases for J; bases not matched to a gene: 6. Per the germline V gene, CDR1 is MNHEY and CDR2 is SMNVEV (reference sequence). The length of the CDR3 is 14 residues. The CDR3, as DNA: TGTGCCAGCAGTTACCAACGACAGGGCACTGAAGCTTTCTTT. The encoded protein is CASSYQRQGTEAFF.

V gene TRBV10-1 combines with J gene TRBJ1-1; possible D gene TRBD1, 6 bases. Germline CDR1 and CDR2: WNHNN and SYGVQD (reference sequence). Trimming removed 3 bases from V and 8 bases from J, with 10 bases in between. This CDR3 has 12 amino acids. The DNA for the CDR3 is TGCGCCAGCAGTGACACAGGGAAAGAAGCTTTCTTT. Translating gives CASSDTGKEAFF.

The rearrangement links TRBV4-2 to TRBJ2-2; 9 bases map to TRBD2. CDR3 size: 17 residues. Germline CDR1 LGHNA, CDR2 YNFKEQ. The ends lost 1 base at V and 7 bases at J; junction bases unmatched: 10. The CDR3 DNA sequence: TGTGCCAGCAGCCAAGTCGGCCGCGGGAGGGGTATCGGGGAGCTGTTTTTT. Translation: CASSQVGRGRGIGELFF.

This chain connects TRBV6-1 to TRBJ1-4; D is perhaps TRBD1 (5 bases). The V gene lost 1 base and the J gene lost 8 bases, with 14 bases spanning the gap. This CDR3 has 15 amino acids. The germline gives CDR1 MNHNS, CDR2 SASEGT. The DNA for the CDR3 is TGTGCCAGCAGTGAAGGGTCCAGGGTACAGGAAAAACTGTTTTTT. This translates into CASSEGSRVQEKLFF.

The gene calls are TRBV28 and TRBJ2-5; 11 bases align to TRBD1. Germline CDR1 is MDHEN and CDR2 is SYDVKM. This CDR3 is 15 amino acids long. Trimming took 3 bases from V and 5 from J; bases not matched to a gene: 5. In nucleotides, the CDR3 is TGTGCCAGCAGTTTCCGGACAGGGGGCTATGAGACCCAGTACTTC. It specifies CASSFRTGGYETQYF.

The chain employs TRBV5-1 and TRBJ2-1, with D possibly matching TRBD2 (7 bases). The CDR3 loop spans 15 amino acids. Germline loops: CDR1 SGHRS, CDR2 YFSETQ. The V end was cut by 6 bases, the J end by 5 bases, with 18 bases between. The CDR3 loop reads CASTPPGGLNNEQFF. The CDR3 DNA is TGCGCCAGCACCCCGCCGGGGGGCTTGAACAATGAGCAGTTCTTC.

This clone was seen only once. The CDR3: CASSSPVTSEAFF. CDR3 in DNA: TGTGCCAGCAGCTCCCCTGTGACGAGTGAAGCTTTCTTT. The rearrangement joins TRBV7-6 to TRBJ1-1; D uncertain. The CDR3 totals 13 residues. Trimming took off 4 bases at V and 7 bases at J, with 13 bases between the two ends. Germline V gene data show CDR1 as SGHVS and CDR2 as FNYEAQ.

The chain couples TRBV7-2 to TRBJ2-1; 11 bases fit TRBD2. The ends lost 5 bases at V and 16 bases at J; junction bases unmatched: 4. Germline V gene lookup returns CDR1 SGHTA and CDR2 FQGNSA. This CDR3 has 11 residues. The CDR3 nucleotides read TGTGCCAGCAGCGCGGGGACTAGCGGATTCTTC. Its protein product is CASSAGTSGFF.